This T cell receptor (beta chain) was captured by sequencing in a study of pediatric ulcerative colitis. With respect to this clone: Antigen: not known.

The diagnostic colonoscopy in ulcerative colitis patients preceded any immunosuppressive treatment. Study-wide results and caveats: All ulcerative colitis patients, but no controls, carried a couple of rectal clonotypes.

Profiling relied on immunoSEQ multiplex PCR, and the TCRdb table lists in-frame clones only, not all of them. The sample has approximately 30,000 clones; 82% are singletons. The receptor comes from a boy between 5 and 17 years old with severe ulcerative colitis. The sample was blood.

The CDR3 region is CASSSTGGIDTIYF. The DNA for the CDR3 is TGTGCCAGCAGTTCGACAGGGGGAATCGACACCATATATTTT. The gene calls are TRBV27 and TRBJ1-3, with 9 bases aligning to TRBD1. After removal of 4 bases from V and 8 bases from J, the junction contained 6 bases not matched to a gene. Germline CDR1 MNHEY, CDR2 SMNVEV (reference sequence). The CDR3 length is 14 residues.